The 22 T cell receptor beta chains below all came from one sample that was sequenced in a study of CD8+CD57+ T cells in acquired aplastic anemia. Genomic DNA was employed as the template in profiling TCR beta VDJ and CDR3. MiXCR was run by TCRdb on the reads, yielding one entry per CDR3 protein. In the table there are approximately 200,000 distinct CDR3 sequences, approximately 60% of which are singletons. The sample consisted of sorted CD4+, CD8+, or CD8+CD57+ T cells (not recorded which) from PBMCs. These receptors all stem from a human donor in good health.

The V gene is TRBV20-1, the J gene TRBJ1-6; TRBD1 agrees at 7 bases. The CDR3 runs to 13 residues. V gave up 6 bases and J gave up 7 bases; unmatched junction bases: 6. Germline lookup yields CDR1 DFQATT and CDR2 SNEGSKA (reference sequence). The CDR3 DNA reads TGCAGTGCGGCCCGGGACAGAAATTCACCCCTCCACTTT. Amino acid sequence: CSAARDRNSPLHF.

For this clonotype: The germline gene is not matched at one end of the junction; a read error may be the cause. The chain is built from TRBV5-4 and TRBJ1-2, with D uncertain. The CDR3 is 17 residues long. Germline V lookup: CDR1 SGHNT, CDR2 YYREEE (reference sequence). The CDR3 spells CASSELVMIGVNYDYTF. In nucleotides, the CDR3 is TGTGCCAGCAGCGAGCTTGTTATGATAGGCGTGAACTATGACTACACCTTC. The variable domain in full, with the rest retrieved from reference TRBV5-4 and TRBJ1-2, is ETGVTQSPTHLIKTRGQQVTLRCSSQSGHNTVSWYQQALGQGPQFIFQYYREEENGRGNFPPRFSGLQFPNYSSELNVNALELDDSALYLCASSELVMIGVNYDYTFGSGTRLTVV.

At least ten counts were recorded for this clonotype. The genes are TRBV24-1 and TRBJ2-1, with a tentative D call TRBD2 (5 bases). CDR3 length equals 14 residues. Germline V lookup: CDR1 KGHDR, CDR2 SFDVKD. Between the trimmed V and J ends, which lost 4 bases and 8 bases, there was a span of 14 bases. The CDR3 is CATSDPSEGDEQFF. CDR3 coding DNA: TGTGCCACCAGTGACCCGAGCGAGGGCGATGAGCAGTTCTTC.

The chain couples TRBV2 to TRBJ2-7; D is undetermined. CDR3 length equals 13 residues. Trimming took off 1 base at V and 7 bases at J, with 11 bases between the two ends. Germline V gives CDR1 SNHLY, CDR2 FYNNEI. The CDR3 here is CASSEGWSQEQYF. The CDR3 region has the DNA TGTGCCAGCAGTGAAGGTTGGAGCCAGGAGCAGTACTTC.

This clonotype came up once. A junction end diverges from the germline sequence, so it may reflect a read error. This CDR3 is CASSPRETQAFF. CDR3 sequence (DNA): TGTGCCAGCAGCCCCAGAGAGACCCAAGCCTTCTTT. This chain uses TRBV7-9 with TRBJ1-1; D uncertain. From germline, CDR1 is SEHNR and CDR2 FQNEAQ (reference sequence). The CDR3 loop spans 12 amino acids.

This clonotype has a handful of counts. DNA for the CDR3: TGCAGTGCTAGGGGCAGGGGCTACGAGCAGTACTTC. It encodes CSARGRGYEQYF. This chain links TRBV20-1 with TRBJ2-7, with D possibly being TRBD1 (6 bases). V lost 3 bases and J lost 3, with 9 bases in between. The CDR3 runs 12 residues. The germline CDR1 and CDR2 sequences are DFQATT and SNEGSKA (reference sequence).

This clonotype was seen ten or more times. J is TRBJ2-1 and V is TRBV5-1; 7 bases are a match to TRBD1. The CDR3 spans 12 residues. From germline, CDR1 is SGHRS and CDR2 YFSETQ. The V gene end was trimmed by 7 bases and the J gene end by 5 bases; junction bases not matched to a gene: 3. Written as DNA, the CDR3 is TGCGCCAGCCGCGACAGGGACAATGAGCAGTTCTTC. It specifies CASRDRDNEQFF.

A remark on this clonotype: Compared with germline, one end of the junction differs, possibly owing to a read error. The genes are TRBV5-1 and TRBJ2-7, with D possibly being TRBD2 (5 bases). From germline, CDR1 is SGHRS and CDR2 YFSETQ. This CDR3 is built from 13 residues. DNA of the CDR3: TGCGCCAGCAGCTTCCCGGCCGAGGGCGAGCAGTATTTC. It specifies CASSFPAEGEQYF.

The chain couples TRBV2 to TRBJ2-3; D gene unclear. The CDR3 spans 13 residues. Between the trimmed V and J ends, which lost 6 bases and 4 bases, there was a span of 11 bases. The germline CDR1 and CDR2 sequences are SNHLY and FYNNEI. The CDR3 region has the DNA TGTGCCAGCAGCCCACCAGTTGCAGATACGCAGTATTTT. This encodes CASSPPVADTQYF.

This sequence joins TRBV7-9 and TRBJ2-3, with TRBD2 as a possible D gene (6 bases). With 2 bases removed from V and 2 bases from J, the gap between germline ends came to 14 bases. The CDR3 contains 16 residues. The germline CDR1 and CDR2 sequences are SEHNR and FQNEAQ (reference sequence). The CDR3 DNA sequence: TGTGCCAGCAGCTTAAAAATCCCGGGGGACACAGATACGCAGTATTTT. Translated: CASSLKIPGDTDTQYF.

The chain joins TRBV25-1 to TRBJ2-1; D ambiguous. Trimming took off 1 base at V and 0 bases at J, with 16 bases between the two ends. The length of the CDR3 is 18 residues. CDR1 MGHDK and CDR2 SYGVNS come from the germline V gene. The CDR3 coding sequence is TGTGCCAGCAGTGAATGGGTGGGGTCTTTAAGCTCCTACAATGAGCAGTTCTTC. It is translated as CASSEWVGSLSSYNEQFF.

This clonotype was counted ten times or more. The rearrangement joins TRBV19 to TRBJ1-1; TRBD1 matches 7 bases. Germline V CDR1 and CDR2: LNHDA, SQIVND (reference sequence). With 5 bases clipped from V and 0 bases from J, the junction kept 9 bases outside the gene matches. This CDR3 has 16 amino acids. CDR3 coding DNA: TGTGCCAGTAGTCCCCCAGGGGGGTACATGAACACTGAAGCTTTCTTT. This codes for CASSPPGGYMNTEAFF.

This sequence joins TRBV20-1 and TRBJ2-7; D unclear. There are 12 residues in the CDR3. V lost 0 bases and J lost 4, with 7 bases in between. In germline, CDR1 is DFQATT, CDR2 SNEGSKA (reference sequence). DNA of the CDR3: TGCAGTGCTAGAGATGTGAGGTACGAGCAGTACTTC. Protein product: CSARDVRYEQYF.

This clonotype has at least ten counts. The rearrangement links TRBV4-1 to TRBJ2-2; D assignment may be TRBD1 or TRBD2 (6 bases each). Trimming removed 0 bases at V and 9 bases at J, with 14 bases between. Looked up from germline, CDR1 is MGHRA and CDR2 is YSYEKL. The CDR3 contains 15 residues. Here the CDR3 DNA reads TGCGCCAGCAGCCAAGATCTTGCCGGGGGCCGGGAGCTGTTTTTT. Protein: CASSQDLAGGRELFF.

The CDR3 protein is CASSILREKLFF. As DNA, the CDR3 is TGTGCCAGTAGTATTTTGAGGGAAAAACTGTTTTTT. The chain joins TRBV19 to TRBJ1-4; no clear D. CDR1 and CDR2 (germline): LNHDA, SQIVND (reference sequence). Trimming took 3 bases from V and 8 from J, leaving 7 bases between them. The CDR3 has 12 residues.

This clonotype turned up a few times. The V and J genes are TRBV7-9 and TRBJ2-7; D may be TRBD2 (7 bases). The CDR3 is 17 amino acids. V dropped 2 bases and J dropped 1 base, with 18 bases sitting between them. Germline V CDR1 and CDR2: SEHNR, FQNEAQ (reference sequence). CDR3 in DNA: TGTGCCAGCAGCTTATGGGGAGGGCAGGGGTCATCCTACGAGCAGTACTTC. This sequence encodes CASSLWGGQGSSYEQYF.

This clonotype was seen only once. A much more abundant neighbour one base away suggests this may be a read error. V is TRBV4-2 and J is TRBJ1-1; TRBD1 agrees at 7 bases. The germline V gene has CDR1 LGHNA and CDR2 YNFKEQ. With 3 bases clipped from V and 3 bases from J, the junction kept 10 bases outside the gene matches. The CDR3 has 16 amino acids. CDR3 DNA: TGTGCCAGCAGCCAGAGTCAGGGACAGTTGGACACTGAAGCTTTCTTT. It translates to CASSQSQGQLDTEAFF.

Ten or more counts support this clonotype. Here the CDR3 reads CASSQPRDSANSPLHF. In DNA form, the CDR3 reads TGTGCCAGCAGCCAGCCTAGGGACAGTGCTAATTCACCCCTCCACTTT. This chain links TRBV7-9 with TRBJ1-6; 7 nucleotides line up with TRBD1. Germline CDR1 is SEHNR and CDR2 is FQNEAQ (reference sequence). The CDR3 is made up of 16 amino acids. V lost 5 bases and J lost 6; bases outside the gene matches: 10.

The V and J genes are TRBV2 and TRBJ2-7; possibly TRBD2 for D (5 bases). Per the germline V gene, CDR1 is SNHLY and CDR2 is FYNNEI. Trimming stripped 6 bases from V and 3 bases from J, with 9 bases between. This CDR3 has 12 amino acids. CDR3 region: CASRAENYEQYF. CDR3 DNA: TGTGCCAGCAGAGCGGAAAACTACGAGCAGTACTTC.

The chain joins TRBV7-2 to TRBJ2-3; 9 bases agree with TRBD2. The germline gives CDR1 SGHTA, CDR2 FQGNSA. The CDR3 runs 16 residues. With V trimmed by 5 bases and J by 8 bases, 14 bases remained unmatched. CDR3 residues: CASSPRSGGSIGTQYF. The CDR3 DNA reads as TGTGCCAGCAGCCCAAGAAGCGGGGGGAGTATCGGTACGCAGTATTTT.

The chain combines TRBV2 with TRBJ2-2; D perhaps matches TRBD1 (7 bases). The V gene's germline CDR1 is SNHLY and CDR2 FYNNEI. This CDR3 region has 13 residues. V shed 3 bases and J shed 7 bases, with 9 bases lying between them. The CDR3 DNA follows: TGTGCCAGCAGTGATCAGGGGGGCGGGGAGCTGTTTTTT. As protein: CASSDQGGGELFF.

This clonotype has a count of ten or more. A much larger clone differs from this one at a single base, so this may be a read error. This chain uses TRBV20-1 with TRBJ2-1; 13 positions agree with TRBD2. Germline V gene sequence: CDR1 DFQATT, CDR2 SNEGSKA (reference sequence). CDR3 length: 17 residues. The CDR3 nucleotides are TGCAGTGCAGCCGGGACTAGCGGGAATGAAATCTACAATGTGCAGTTCTTC. Its translation: CSAAGTSGNEIYNVQFF.